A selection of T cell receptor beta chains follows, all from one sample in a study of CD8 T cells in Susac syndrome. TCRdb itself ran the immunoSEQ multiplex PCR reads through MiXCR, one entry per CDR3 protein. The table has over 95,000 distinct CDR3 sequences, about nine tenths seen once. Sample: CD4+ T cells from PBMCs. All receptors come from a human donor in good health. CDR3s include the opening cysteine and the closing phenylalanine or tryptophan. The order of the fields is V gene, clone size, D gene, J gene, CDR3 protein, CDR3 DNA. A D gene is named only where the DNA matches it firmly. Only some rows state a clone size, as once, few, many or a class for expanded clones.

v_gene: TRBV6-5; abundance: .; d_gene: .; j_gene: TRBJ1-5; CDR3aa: CASSQRGNQPQHF; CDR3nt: TGTGCCAGCAGCCAAAGGGGAAATCAGCCCCAGCATTTT
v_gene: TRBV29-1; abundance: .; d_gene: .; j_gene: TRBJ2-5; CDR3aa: CSVVRPGPDAETQYF; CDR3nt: TGCAGCGTTGTTCGCCCGGGACCGGACGCAGAGACCCAGTACTTC
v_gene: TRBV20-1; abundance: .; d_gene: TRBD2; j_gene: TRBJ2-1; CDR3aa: CSASSAGVVGNEQFF; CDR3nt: TGCAGTGCTAGCTCCGCGGGAGTCGTCGGCAATGAGCAGTTCTTC
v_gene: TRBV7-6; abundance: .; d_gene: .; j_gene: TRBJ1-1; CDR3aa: CASSQTSGAYTEAFF; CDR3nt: TGTGCCAGCAGCCAAACTTCGGGGGCGTACACTGAAGCTTTCTTT
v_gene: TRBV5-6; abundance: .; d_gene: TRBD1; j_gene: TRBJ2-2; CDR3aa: CASGNPNWGQGNTGELFF; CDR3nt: TGTGCCAGCGGTAACCCCAACTGGGGACAGGGAAACACCGGGGAGCTGTTTTTT
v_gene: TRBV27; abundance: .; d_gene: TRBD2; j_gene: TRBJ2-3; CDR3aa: CASSPTSVRTDTQYF; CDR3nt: TGTGCCAGCAGTCCGACTAGCGTCCGCACAGATACGCAGTATTTT
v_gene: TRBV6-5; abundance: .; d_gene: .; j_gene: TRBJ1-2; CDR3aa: CASSSQGTANYGYTF; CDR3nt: TGTGCCAGCAGTTCGCAGGGGACGGCTAACTATGGCTACACCTTC
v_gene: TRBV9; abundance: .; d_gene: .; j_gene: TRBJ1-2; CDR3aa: CASSAGRDGIYGYTF; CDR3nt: TGTGCCAGCAGCGCGGGCCGGGACGGTATCTATGGCTACACCTTC
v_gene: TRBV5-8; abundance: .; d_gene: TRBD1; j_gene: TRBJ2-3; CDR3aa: CASSLAADRGADTQYF; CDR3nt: TGTGCCAGCAGCTTGGCCGCCGACAGGGGGGCAGATACGCAGTATTTT
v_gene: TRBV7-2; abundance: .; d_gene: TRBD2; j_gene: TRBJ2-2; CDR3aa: CASSYLRTSETGELFF; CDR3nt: TGTGCCAGCAGCTATTTAAGGACTAGCGAAACCGGGGAGCTGTTTTTT
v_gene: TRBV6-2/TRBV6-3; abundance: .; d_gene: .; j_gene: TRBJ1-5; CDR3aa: CASSYSPQANQPQHF; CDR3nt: TGTGCCAGCAGTTACTCCCCACAGGCTAATCAGCCCCAGCATTTT
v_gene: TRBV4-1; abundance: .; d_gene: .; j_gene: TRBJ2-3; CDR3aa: CASSQDPADTDTQYF; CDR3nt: TGCGCCAGCAGCCAAGATCCCGCAGACACAGATACGCAGTATTTT
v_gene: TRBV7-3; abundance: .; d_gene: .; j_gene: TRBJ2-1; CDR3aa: CASSRGASYNEQFF; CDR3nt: TGTGCCAGCAGTCGGGGGGCCTCCTACAATGAGCAGTTCTTC
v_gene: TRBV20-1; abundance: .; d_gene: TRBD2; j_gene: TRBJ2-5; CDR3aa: CSASLPLAELQETQYF; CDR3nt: TGCAGTGCTAGTCTGCCCCTAGCGGAGCTCCAAGAGACCCAGTACTTC
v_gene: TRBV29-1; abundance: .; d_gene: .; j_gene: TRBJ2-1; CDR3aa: CSVPNPGRGHEQFF; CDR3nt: TGCAGCGTTCCCAACCCCGGACGAGGCCATGAGCAGTTCTTC
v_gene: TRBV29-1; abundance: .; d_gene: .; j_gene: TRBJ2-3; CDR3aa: CSTTREKPDTQYF; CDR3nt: TGCAGCACCACCCGGGAAAAGCCAGATACGCAGTATTTT
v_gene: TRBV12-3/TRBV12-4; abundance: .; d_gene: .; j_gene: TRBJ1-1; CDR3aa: CASSLKQVGTEAFF; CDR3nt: TGTGCCAGCAGTTTAAAACAGGTCGGCACTGAAGCTTTCTTT
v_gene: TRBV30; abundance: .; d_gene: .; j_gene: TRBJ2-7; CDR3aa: CAWGPSSYEQYF; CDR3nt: TGTGCCTGGGGCCCCAGCTCCTACGAGCAGTACTTC
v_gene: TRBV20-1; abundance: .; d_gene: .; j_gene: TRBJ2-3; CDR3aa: CSARAPQGTDTQYF; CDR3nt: TGCAGTGCTAGAGCCCCCCAGGGCACAGATACGCAGTATTTT
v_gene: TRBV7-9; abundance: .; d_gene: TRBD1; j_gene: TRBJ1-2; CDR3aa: CASSFTAGTGTGGGYTF; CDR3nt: TGTGCCAGCAGCTTCACCGCCGGGACAGGAACCGGTGGGGGCTACACCTTC
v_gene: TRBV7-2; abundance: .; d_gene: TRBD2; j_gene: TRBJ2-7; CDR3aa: CASSLLAGAYEQYF; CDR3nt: TGTGCCAGCAGCTTACTAGCGGGAGCCTACGAGCAGTACTTC
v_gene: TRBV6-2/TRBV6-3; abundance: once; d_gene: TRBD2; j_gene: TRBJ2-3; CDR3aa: CASSSSSGVTDTQYF; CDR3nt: TGTGCCAGCAGTTCATCTAGCGGGGTCACAGATACGCAGTATTTT
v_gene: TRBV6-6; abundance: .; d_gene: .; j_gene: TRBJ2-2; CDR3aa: CASGQGRFGELFF; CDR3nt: TGTGCCAGCGGGCAGGGACGTTTTGGGGAGCTGTTTTTT